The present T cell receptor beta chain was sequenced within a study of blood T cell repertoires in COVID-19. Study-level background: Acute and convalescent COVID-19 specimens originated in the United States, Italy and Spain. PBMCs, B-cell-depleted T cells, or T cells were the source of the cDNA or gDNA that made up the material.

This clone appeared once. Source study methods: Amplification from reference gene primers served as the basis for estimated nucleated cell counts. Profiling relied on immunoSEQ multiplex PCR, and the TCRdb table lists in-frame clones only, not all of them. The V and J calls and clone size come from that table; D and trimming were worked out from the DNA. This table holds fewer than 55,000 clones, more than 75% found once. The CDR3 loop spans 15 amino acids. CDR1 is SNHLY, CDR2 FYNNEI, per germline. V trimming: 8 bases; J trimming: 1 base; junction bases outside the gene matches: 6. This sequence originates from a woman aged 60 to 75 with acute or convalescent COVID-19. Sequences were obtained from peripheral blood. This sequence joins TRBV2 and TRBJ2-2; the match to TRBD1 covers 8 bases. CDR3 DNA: TGTGCCAGCTCACCCGGACAGGGGAACACCGGGGAGCTGTTTTTT. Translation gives CASSPGQGNTGELFF.